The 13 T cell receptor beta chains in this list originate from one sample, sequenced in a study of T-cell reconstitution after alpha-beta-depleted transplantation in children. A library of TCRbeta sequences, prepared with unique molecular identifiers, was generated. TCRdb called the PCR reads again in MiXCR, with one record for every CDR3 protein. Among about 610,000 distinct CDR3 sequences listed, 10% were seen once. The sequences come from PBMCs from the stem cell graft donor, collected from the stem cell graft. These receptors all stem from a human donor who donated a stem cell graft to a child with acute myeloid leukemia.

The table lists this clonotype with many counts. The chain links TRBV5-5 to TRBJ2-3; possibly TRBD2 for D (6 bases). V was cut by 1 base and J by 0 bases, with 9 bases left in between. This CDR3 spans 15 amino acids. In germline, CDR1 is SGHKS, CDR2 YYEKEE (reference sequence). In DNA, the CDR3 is TGTGCCAGCAGCTTGAGGGACTCGAGCACAGATACGCAGTATTTT. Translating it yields CASSLRDSSTDTQYF.

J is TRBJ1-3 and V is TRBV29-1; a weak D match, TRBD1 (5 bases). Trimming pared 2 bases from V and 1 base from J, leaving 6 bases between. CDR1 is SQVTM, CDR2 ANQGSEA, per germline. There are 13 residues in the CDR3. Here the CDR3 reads CSVESGSGNTIYF. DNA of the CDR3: TGCAGCGTTGAATCAGGGTCTGGAAACACCATATATTTT.

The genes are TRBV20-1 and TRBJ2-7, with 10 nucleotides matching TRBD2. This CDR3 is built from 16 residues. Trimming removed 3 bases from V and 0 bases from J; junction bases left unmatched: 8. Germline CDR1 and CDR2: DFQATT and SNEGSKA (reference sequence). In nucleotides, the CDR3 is TGCAGTGCTAGGTACCGACTAGCGGGCTTCTCCTACGAGCAGTACTTC. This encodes CSARYRLAGFSYEQYF.

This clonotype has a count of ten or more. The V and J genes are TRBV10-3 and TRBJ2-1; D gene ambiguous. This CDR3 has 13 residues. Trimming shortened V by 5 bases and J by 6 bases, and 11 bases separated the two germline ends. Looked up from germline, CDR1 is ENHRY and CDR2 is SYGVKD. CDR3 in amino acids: CAISQNPGNEQFF. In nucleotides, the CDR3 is TGTGCCATCAGTCAGAACCCAGGCAATGAGCAGTTCTTC.

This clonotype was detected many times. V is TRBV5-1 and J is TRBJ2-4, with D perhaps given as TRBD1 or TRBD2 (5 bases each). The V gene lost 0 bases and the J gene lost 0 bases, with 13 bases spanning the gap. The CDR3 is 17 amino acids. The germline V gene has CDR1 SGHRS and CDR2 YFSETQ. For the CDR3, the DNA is TGCGCCAGCAGCTTGGCCGAAACGGGGCTAGCCAAAAACATTCAGTACTTC. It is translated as CASSLAETGLAKNIQYF.

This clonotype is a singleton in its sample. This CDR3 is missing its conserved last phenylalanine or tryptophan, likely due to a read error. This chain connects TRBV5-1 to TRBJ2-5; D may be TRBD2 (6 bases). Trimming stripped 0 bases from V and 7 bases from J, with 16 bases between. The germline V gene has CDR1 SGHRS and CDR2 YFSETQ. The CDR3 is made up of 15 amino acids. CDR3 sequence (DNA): TGCGCCAGCAGCTTGGCGGGGGTCGGTAGGTCGACCCAGTACTAC. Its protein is CASSLAGVGRSTQYY.

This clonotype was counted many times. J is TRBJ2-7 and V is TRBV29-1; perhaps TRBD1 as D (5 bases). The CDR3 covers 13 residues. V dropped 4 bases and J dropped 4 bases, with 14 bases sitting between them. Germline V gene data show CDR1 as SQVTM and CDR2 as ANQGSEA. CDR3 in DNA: TGCAGCGTTGTAGGGTCACCAGGGTACGAGCAGTACTTC. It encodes CSVVGSPGYEQYF.

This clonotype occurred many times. CDR3 DNA sequence: TGCGCCAGCAGTAACGGGGTGGGAGTGAACACTGAAGCTTTCTTT. Translated, it gives CASSNGVGVNTEAFF. The chain carries TRBV5-1 and TRBJ1-1; D is uncertain. The germline V gene encodes CDR1 SGHRS and CDR2 YFSETQ. The length of the CDR3 is 15 residues. Trimming left V 5 bases short and J 0 bases short, with 14 bases between.

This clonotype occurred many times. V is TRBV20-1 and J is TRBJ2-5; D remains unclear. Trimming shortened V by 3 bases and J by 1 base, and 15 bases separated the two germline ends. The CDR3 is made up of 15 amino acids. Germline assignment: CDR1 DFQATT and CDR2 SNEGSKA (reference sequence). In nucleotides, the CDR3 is TGCAGTGCTAGTGAGGCAATACGCCCCCAAGAGACCCAGTACTTC. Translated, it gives CSASEAIRPQETQYF.

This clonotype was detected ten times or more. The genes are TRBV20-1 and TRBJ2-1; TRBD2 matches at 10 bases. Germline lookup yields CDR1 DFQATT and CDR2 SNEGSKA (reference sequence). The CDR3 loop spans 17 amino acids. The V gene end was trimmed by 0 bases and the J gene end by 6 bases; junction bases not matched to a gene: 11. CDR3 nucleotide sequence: TGCAGTGCTAGAGATGGTAGCGGGAGGAGGTACTTCAATGAGCAGTTCTTC. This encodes CSARDGSGRRYFNEQFF.

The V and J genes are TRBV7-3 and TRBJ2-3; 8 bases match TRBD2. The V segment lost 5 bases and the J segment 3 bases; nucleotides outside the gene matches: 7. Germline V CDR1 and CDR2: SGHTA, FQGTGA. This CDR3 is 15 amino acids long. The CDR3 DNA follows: TGTGCCAGCAGCCCCCTGAGCGGGAGTACAGATACGCAGTATTTT. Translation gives CASSPLSGSTDTQYF. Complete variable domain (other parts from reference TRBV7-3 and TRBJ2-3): GAGVSQTPSNKVTEKGKYVELRCDPISGHTALYWYRQSLGQGPEFLIYFQGTGAADDSGLPNDRFFAVRPEGSVSTLKIQRTERGDSAVYLCASSPLSGSTDTQYFGPGTRLTVL.

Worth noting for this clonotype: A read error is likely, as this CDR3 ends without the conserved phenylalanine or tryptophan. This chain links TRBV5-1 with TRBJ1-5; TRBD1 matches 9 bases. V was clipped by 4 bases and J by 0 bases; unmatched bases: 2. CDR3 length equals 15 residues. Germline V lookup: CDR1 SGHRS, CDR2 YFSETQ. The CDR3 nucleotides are TGCGCCAGCAGCACGACAGGGGGTAGCAATCAGCCCCAGCATTGT. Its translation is CASSTTGGSNQPQHC.

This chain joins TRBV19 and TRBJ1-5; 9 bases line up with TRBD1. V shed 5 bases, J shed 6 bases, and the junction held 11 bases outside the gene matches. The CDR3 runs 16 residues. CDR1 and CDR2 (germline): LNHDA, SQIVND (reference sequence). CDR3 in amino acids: CASSPRDRALGQPQHF. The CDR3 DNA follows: TGTGCCAGTAGTCCTAGGGACAGGGCCCTAGGTCAGCCCCAGCATTTT.